The 3 T cell receptor beta chains given below trace back to one sample, sequenced in a study of shared clonotypes between healthy human individuals. Measured with immunoSEQ multiplex PCR; TCRdb has only the in-frame clones, and not every one. Among approximately 2,200,000 clones, about 92% were seen once, and the ten largest hold 1.7%. Cells designated naive CD8 were CD45RO-negative and were positively selected for CCR7, with terminally differentiated effector memory CD45RA+ cells excluded. The sequencing sample was made of naive CD8+ T cells from PBMCs. The receptors derive from a man younger than 30 in good health. Some clones in this sample may be carry-over from other donors' samples.

The rearrangement uses TRBV27 and TRBJ2-7; D is unclear. Germline V gives CDR1 MNHEY, CDR2 SMNVEV (reference sequence). The CDR3 has 13 residues. V was trimmed by 5 bases and J by 7 bases, leaving 15 bases between them. The CDR3: CASSPMGMEEQYF. Here the CDR3 DNA reads TGTGCCAGCAGTCCGATGGGAATGGAGGAGCAGTACTTC.

The V and J genes are TRBV27 and TRBJ1-2; D is ambiguous. There are 13 residues in the CDR3. V was pared by 5 bases and J by 8 bases, with 15 bases between. The germline V gene encodes CDR1 MNHEY and CDR2 SMNVEV (reference sequence). CDR3 sequence reads: CASSPSVLKGYTF. The CDR3 DNA reads TGTGCCAGCAGTCCTTCCGTTCTCAAGGGCTACACCTTC.

The chain uses TRBV21-1 and TRBJ1-2; the table's D call TRBD1 went unverified against the DNA. TRBV21-1 is assigned pseudogene status. This CDR3 is built from 15 residues. CDR3 in DNA: TGTGCCAGCAGCTTAACAGGGTGGGAAAACTATGGCTACACCTTC. It yields the protein CASSLTGWENYGYTF.